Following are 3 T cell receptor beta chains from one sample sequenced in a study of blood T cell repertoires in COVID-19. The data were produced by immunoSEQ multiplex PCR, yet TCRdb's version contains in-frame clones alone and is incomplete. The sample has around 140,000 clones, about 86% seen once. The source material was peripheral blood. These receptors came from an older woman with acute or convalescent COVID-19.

The CDR3 is CASSKGTSGGLLGETQYF. The CDR3 bases are TGTGCCAGCAGCAAGGGGACTAGCGGGGGCCTATTGGGAGAGACCCAGTACTTC. This chain links TRBV9 with TRBJ2-5; 14 positions match TRBD2. The CDR3 has 18 residues. V trimming: 4 bases; J trimming: 4 bases; junction bases outside the gene matches: 12. From germline, CDR1 is SGDLS and CDR2 YYNGEE.

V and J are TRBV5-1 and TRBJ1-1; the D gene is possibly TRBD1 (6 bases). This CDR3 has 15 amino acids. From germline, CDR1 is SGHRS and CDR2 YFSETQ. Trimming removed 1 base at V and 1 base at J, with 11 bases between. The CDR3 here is CASSLSDRSNTEAFF. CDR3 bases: TGCGCCAGCAGCTTGTCCGACAGGTCGAACACTGAAGCTTTCTTT.

CDR3 in amino acids: CASSFTRTGDGYTF. DNA for the CDR3: TGTGCCAGCAGCTTCACCAGGACAGGGGATGGCTACACCTTC. The chain recombines TRBV7-3 with TRBJ1-2; TRBD1 matches 9 bases. Germline values: CDR1 SGHTA, CDR2 FQGTGA. The CDR3 runs to 14 residues. The ends lost 3 bases at V and 6 bases at J; junction bases unmatched: 5.